This T cell receptor beta chain was sequenced for a study of T-cell memory formation after mild COVID-19. Each CDR3 protein is one row after TCRdb ran MiXCR on the 5' RACE reads. The sample records tens of thousands of distinct CDR3 sequences, over 11% being singletons. The CDR3 loop spans 15 amino acids. V was cut by 3 bases and J by 6 bases, with 14 bases left in between. Germline V gene lookup returns CDR1 LNHNV and CDR2 YYDKDF (reference sequence). The receptor was derived from an adult woman who had mild COVID-19 (a few samples of this study predate the infection). Cell type and time point are not known. The sample consisted of PBMCs or a T cell subset sorted from them (not recorded which). The J gene is TRBJ2-2, the V gene TRBV15; D not certain. CDR3 nucleotide sequence: TGTGCCACCAGCAGCGGACCCTTCGAGGCCGGGGAGCTGTTTTTT. It specifies CATSSGPFEAGELFF.